A selection of T cell receptor beta chains follows, all from one sample in a study of T cell responses to AZD1222 COVID-19 vaccine. The protocol was immunoSEQ multiplex PCR, while the TCRdb copy is restricted to in-frame clones and leaves out a portion. The table lists approximately 150,000 clones, roughly nine tenths of them singletons. The sequencing here drew on peripheral blood, taken on day 0 of AZD1222 vaccination. Receptor source: an adult in good health. Both conserved end residues are part of each CDR3. The order of the fields is D gene, J gene, clone size, CDR3 length, V gene, CDR3 protein, CDR3 DNA. D genes are given only for firm matches. A row's size may be missing; if present it is once, few, many or a size class.

d_call: -
j_call: TRBJ1-1
clone_size: -
cdr3_length: 14
v_call: TRBV5-6
cdr3_aa: CASSFVGLNTEAFF
cdr3_nt: TGTGCCAGCAGCTTCGTCGGCCTTAACACTGAAGCTTTCTTT

d_call: TRBD1
j_call: TRBJ1-1
clone_size: few
cdr3_length: 15
v_call: TRBV19
cdr3_aa: CASRQDRATNTEAFF
cdr3_nt: TGTGCCAGTCGCCAGGACAGGGCGACGAACACTGAAGCTTTCTTT

d_call: TRBD2
j_call: TRBJ2-7
clone_size: -
cdr3_length: 14
v_call: TRBV27
cdr3_aa: CASSFREGSYEQYF
cdr3_nt: TGTGCCAGCAGTTTCCGGGAGGGTAGTTACGAGCAGTACTTC

d_call: -
j_call: TRBJ2-5
clone_size: -
cdr3_length: 13
v_call: TRBV6-5
cdr3_aa: CASRGGGRETQYF
cdr3_nt: TGTGCCAGCAGGGGGGGCGGGAGAGAGACCCAGTACTTC

d_call: -
j_call: TRBJ2-7
clone_size: -
cdr3_length: 13
v_call: TRBV7-9
cdr3_aa: CASTTAGDYEQYF
cdr3_nt: TGTGCCAGCACCACAGCAGGGGACTACGAGCAGTACTTC

d_call: -
j_call: TRBJ1-1
clone_size: -
cdr3_length: 16
v_call: TRBV5-1
cdr3_aa: CASSLAELSGGTEAFF
cdr3_nt: TGCGCCAGCAGCTTGGCCGAATTATCAGGTGGGACTGAAGCTTTCTTT

d_call: -
j_call: TRBJ1-2
clone_size: -
cdr3_length: 14
v_call: TRBV5-4
cdr3_aa: CASRLRTRVDGYTF
cdr3_nt: TGTGCCAGCAGACTCCGGACAAGGGTAGATGGCTACACCTTC

d_call: TRBD1
j_call: TRBJ2-5
clone_size: -
cdr3_length: 17
v_call: TRBV4-1
cdr3_aa: CASSQDLQQGATKTQYF
cdr3_nt: TGCGCCAGCAGCCAAGATTTACAACAGGGGGCGACAAAGACCCAGTACTTC

d_call: -
j_call: TRBJ1-2
clone_size: -
cdr3_length: 12
v_call: TRBV30
cdr3_aa: CAWSGSGYGYTF
cdr3_nt: TGTGCCTGGAGTGGGAGTGGTTATGGCTACACCTTC

d_call: TRBD1
j_call: TRBJ2-2
clone_size: -
cdr3_length: 15
v_call: TRBV11-1
cdr3_aa: CASSQGQGDAGELFF
cdr3_nt: TGTGCCAGCAGCCAAGGACAGGGGGACGCCGGGGAGCTGTTTTTT

d_call: TRBD1
j_call: TRBJ1-2
clone_size: once
cdr3_length: 15
v_call: TRBV19
cdr3_aa: CASSSYRGGPYGYTF
cdr3_nt: TGTGCCAGTAGTAGCTACAGGGGAGGGCCTTATGGCTACACCTTC

d_call: -
j_call: TRBJ2-7
clone_size: once
cdr3_length: 17
v_call: TRBV5-1
cdr3_aa: CASSLGPSRSKIWEQYF
cdr3_nt: TGCGCCAGCAGCTTGGGCCCTAGTCGGAGTAAGATATGGGAGCAGTACTTC

d_call: TRBD1
j_call: TRBJ1-1
clone_size: -
cdr3_length: 16
v_call: TRBV7-9
cdr3_aa: CASSLGTGGLNTEAFF
cdr3_nt: TGTGCCAGCAGCCTCGGGACAGGGGGTTTAAACACTGAAGCTTTCTTT

d_call: -
j_call: TRBJ1-1
clone_size: -
cdr3_length: 16
v_call: TRBV7-9
cdr3_aa: CASSPRQLLTNTEAFF
cdr3_nt: TGTGCCAGCAGCCCGCGGCAGCTACTAACGAACACTGAAGCTTTCTTT

d_call: TRBD1
j_call: TRBJ1-3
clone_size: -
cdr3_length: 16
v_call: TRBV5-4
cdr3_aa: CASSLRTGHSGNTIYF
cdr3_nt: TGTGCCAGCAGCTTGCGGACAGGGCACTCTGGAAACACCATATATTTT

d_call: -
j_call: TRBJ1-5
clone_size: -
cdr3_length: 13
v_call: TRBV27
cdr3_aa: CASSLVSNQPQHF
cdr3_nt: TGTGCCAGCAGTTTAGTTAGCAATCAGCCCCAGCATTTT

d_call: -
j_call: TRBJ1-1
clone_size: -
cdr3_length: 13
v_call: TRBV19
cdr3_aa: CASSIGGYTEAFF
cdr3_nt: TGTGCCAGTAGTATAGGCGGGTACACTGAAGCTTTCTTT

d_call: -
j_call: TRBJ1-1
clone_size: -
cdr3_length: 16
v_call: TRBV10-2
cdr3_aa: CASSEFGILLNTEAFF
cdr3_nt: TGCGCCAGCAGTGAGTTCGGTATTCTCCTTAACACTGAAGCTTTCTTT

d_call: -
j_call: TRBJ2-7
clone_size: -
cdr3_length: 11
v_call: TRBV19
cdr3_aa: CATATSYEQYF
cdr3_nt: TGTGCCACCGCGACCTCCTACGAGCAGTACTTC

d_call: TRBD1
j_call: TRBJ2-3
clone_size: -
cdr3_length: 15
v_call: TRBV4-1
cdr3_aa: CASSPRQGGTDTQYF
cdr3_nt: TGCGCCAGCAGCCCCCGACAGGGGGGCACAGATACGCAGTATTTT

d_call: -
j_call: TRBJ2-7
clone_size: once
cdr3_length: 13
v_call: TRBV18
cdr3_aa: CASSPIQGPEQYF
cdr3_nt: TGTGCCAGCTCACCAATACAGGGCCCCGAGCAGTACTTC

d_call: TRBD2
j_call: TRBJ2-3
clone_size: -
cdr3_length: 15
v_call: TRBV6-5
cdr3_aa: CASKVQGTSGNTQYF
cdr3_nt: TGTGCCAGCAAAGTCCAAGGGACTAGCGGGAATACGCAGTATTTT

d_call: -
j_call: TRBJ2-5
clone_size: once
cdr3_length: 16
v_call: TRBV7-9
cdr3_aa: CASSLVPGPRQETQYF
cdr3_nt: TGTGCCAGCAGCTTAGTCCCCGGACCCCGCCAAGAGACCCAGTACTTC

d_call: -
j_call: TRBJ2-7
clone_size: -
cdr3_length: 14
v_call: TRBV28
cdr3_aa: CASSGTTASYEQYF
cdr3_nt: TGTGCCAGCAGCGGGACGACAGCTTCCTACGAGCAGTACTTC

d_call: TRBD2
j_call: TRBJ2-6
clone_size: -
cdr3_length: 19
v_call: TRBV4-2
cdr3_aa: CASSQVLAGVDSGANVLTF
cdr3_nt: TGTGCCAGCAGCCAAGTACTAGCGGGAGTTGATTCTGGGGCCAACGTCCTGACTTTC

d_call: -
j_call: TRBJ1-2
clone_size: -
cdr3_length: 14
v_call: TRBV5-1
cdr3_aa: CASSPGTANYGYTF
cdr3_nt: TGCGCCAGCAGCCCCGGGACCGCCAACTATGGCTACACCTTC

d_call: TRBD1
j_call: TRBJ1-6
clone_size: -
cdr3_length: 14
v_call: TRBV6-5
cdr3_aa: CASSYGTGGSPLHF
cdr3_nt: TGTGCCAGCAGTTACGGGACAGGGGGCTCACCCCTCCACTTT

d_call: TRBD2
j_call: TRBJ2-7
clone_size: -
cdr3_length: 15
v_call: TRBV6-6
cdr3_aa: CASSYPLAGDEEQYF
cdr3_nt: TGTGCCAGCAGTTACCCACTAGCGGGAGATGAAGAGCAGTACTTC

d_call: TRBD2
j_call: TRBJ2-1
clone_size: -
cdr3_length: 18
v_call: TRBV5-4
cdr3_aa: CASSLGSLGPSGNNEQFF
cdr3_nt: TGTGCCAGCAGCTTGGGATCACTAGGCCCTAGCGGAAACAATGAGCAGTTCTTC

d_call: -
j_call: TRBJ1-3
clone_size: few
cdr3_length: 16
v_call: TRBV7-6
cdr3_aa: CASSLGSGPSGNTIYF
cdr3_nt: TGTGCCAGCAGCTTAGGCTCAGGCCCCTCTGGAAACACCATATATTTT

d_call: -
j_call: TRBJ1-5
clone_size: -
cdr3_length: 12
v_call: TRBV7-9
cdr3_aa: CASSLDSQPQHF
cdr3_nt: TGTGCCAGCAGCTTGGATAGTCAGCCCCAGCATTTT

d_call: -
j_call: TRBJ2-2
clone_size: -
cdr3_length: 11
v_call: TRBV20-1
cdr3_aa: CSAREAGELFF
cdr3_nt: TGCAGTGCTAGAGAGGCCGGGGAGCTGTTTTTT

d_call: -
j_call: TRBJ1-3
clone_size: -
cdr3_length: 15
v_call: TRBV28
cdr3_aa: CASGDQGGYGNTIYF
cdr3_nt: TGTGCCAGCGGTGATCAAGGGGGATATGGAAACACCATATATTTT

d_call: -
j_call: TRBJ1-2
clone_size: -
cdr3_length: 15
v_call: TRBV27
cdr3_aa: CASSFLETGFYGYTF
cdr3_nt: TGTGCCAGCAGTTTCCTAGAGACGGGGTTTTATGGCTACACCTTC

d_call: -
j_call: TRBJ1-5
clone_size: -
cdr3_length: 16
v_call: TRBV7-2
cdr3_aa: CASSPLGGGNNQPQHF
cdr3_nt: TGTGCCAGCAGCCCCCTCGGGGGAGGTAACAATCAGCCCCAGCATTTT

d_call: -
j_call: TRBJ2-3
clone_size: few
cdr3_length: 15
v_call: TRBV11-2
cdr3_aa: CASRGGGRSTDTQYF
cdr3_nt: TGTGCCAGCAGAGGGGGGGGGCGTTCCACAGATACGCAGTATTTT

d_call: TRBD2
j_call: TRBJ2-1
clone_size: -
cdr3_length: 16
v_call: TRBV5-4
cdr3_aa: CASSALAGVSVNEQFF
cdr3_nt: TGTGCCAGCAGCGCGTTAGCGGGAGTGTCAGTCAATGAGCAGTTCTTC

d_call: -
j_call: TRBJ1-2
clone_size: few
cdr3_length: 14
v_call: TRBV28
cdr3_aa: CASTSAGQVYGYTF
cdr3_nt: TGTGCCAGCACCTCGGCAGGGCAAGTTTATGGCTACACCTTC

d_call: TRBD1
j_call: TRBJ2-1
clone_size: -
cdr3_length: 14
v_call: TRBV7-8
cdr3_aa: CASSRQGSYNEQFF
cdr3_nt: TGTGCCAGCAGCAGACAGGGGTCCTACAATGAGCAGTTCTTC

d_call: TRBD1
j_call: TRBJ1-1
clone_size: -
cdr3_length: 15
v_call: TRBV6-5
cdr3_aa: CASSSLSGTALKAFF
cdr3_nt: TGTGCCAGCAGTTCTCTATCCGGGACAGCCTTAAAAGCTTTCTTT

d_call: -
j_call: TRBJ1-3
clone_size: few
cdr3_length: 13
v_call: TRBV4-1
cdr3_aa: CASSLQLGNTIYF
cdr3_nt: TGCGCCAGCAGCCTCCAACTCGGAAACACCATATATTTT

d_call: -
j_call: TRBJ1-2
clone_size: -
cdr3_length: 15
v_call: TRBV11-2
cdr3_aa: CASSPEGRVTDGYTF
cdr3_nt: TGTGCCAGCAGCCCCGAGGGGCGCGTTACCGATGGCTACACCTTC

d_call: TRBD2
j_call: TRBJ2-1
clone_size: -
cdr3_length: 17
v_call: TRBV15
cdr3_aa: CATSSRLGLAGGNEQFF
cdr3_nt: TGTGCCACCAGCTCGCGACTCGGACTAGCGGGGGGGAATGAGCAGTTCTTC

d_call: TRBD1
j_call: TRBJ1-3
clone_size: -
cdr3_length: 14
v_call: TRBV5-1
cdr3_aa: CASSEGQGRDTIYF
cdr3_nt: TGCGCCAGCAGCGAGGGACAGGGAAGAGACACCATATATTTT

d_call: -
j_call: TRBJ2-1
clone_size: -
cdr3_length: 13
v_call: TRBV11-3
cdr3_aa: CASSLAPSLAQFF
cdr3_nt: TGTGCCAGCAGCTTAGCCCCTTCATTGGCGCAGTTCTTC

d_call: -
j_call: TRBJ1-4
clone_size: -
cdr3_length: 15
v_call: TRBV6-5
cdr3_aa: CASSSAGQTNEKLFF
cdr3_nt: TGTGCCAGCAGTTCCGCCGGACAGACTAATGAAAAACTGTTTTTT

d_call: -
j_call: TRBJ1-1
clone_size: -
cdr3_length: 14
v_call: TRBV11-2
cdr3_aa: CASSPRTVSTEAFF
cdr3_nt: TGTGCCAGCAGCCCGAGGACAGTTTCCACTGAAGCTTTCTTT

d_call: -
j_call: TRBJ1-2
clone_size: -
cdr3_length: 16
v_call: TRBV5-1
cdr3_aa: CASSLEVGRASYGYTF
cdr3_nt: TGCGCCAGCAGCTTGGAAGTCGGCCGAGCATCCTATGGCTACACCTTC

d_call: -
j_call: TRBJ1-2
clone_size: -
cdr3_length: 15
v_call: TRBV7-9
cdr3_aa: CASSLVAVDSYGYTF
cdr3_nt: TGTGCCAGCAGCTTAGTGGCGGTGGACAGCTATGGCTACACCTTC

d_call: TRBD1
j_call: TRBJ2-4
clone_size: once
cdr3_length: 13
v_call: TRBV6-5
cdr3_aa: CASRGTGGYIQYF
cdr3_nt: TGTGCCAGCAGAGGGACAGGGGGTTACATTCAGTACTTC

d_call: TRBD1
j_call: TRBJ1-4
clone_size: -
cdr3_length: 15
v_call: TRBV3-1/TRBV3-2
cdr3_aa: CASSPKGATNEKLFF
cdr3_nt: TGTGCCAGCAGCCCAAAGGGGGCCACTAATGAAAAACTGTTTTTT

d_call: -
j_call: TRBJ1-1
clone_size: few
cdr3_length: 13
v_call: TRBV6-6
cdr3_aa: CASSYSMNTEAFF
cdr3_nt: TGTGCCAGCAGTTACTCGATGAACACTGAAGCTTTCTTT

d_call: -
j_call: TRBJ2-3
clone_size: -
cdr3_length: 14
v_call: TRBV6-1
cdr3_aa: CASSEGQGADTQYF
cdr3_nt: TGTGCCAGCAGTGAAGGGCAGGGCGCAGATACGCAGTATTTT